Listed here are 7 T cell receptor beta chains from one sample, sequenced in a study of T cell responses to AZD1222 COVID-19 vaccine. Clones were read by immunoSEQ multiplex PCR, and TCRdb kept only the in-frame ones, dropping some. The sample consists of 150,000 to 180,000 clones, about 90% of them appearing once. Sequencing used peripheral blood, obtained 28 days after the second AZD1222 dose. These TCRs come from an adult who received the AZD1222 COVID-19 vaccine.

This chain links TRBV5-4 with TRBJ1-4, with 12 bases identical to TRBD1. Per the germline V gene, CDR1 is SGHNT and CDR2 is YYREEE (reference sequence). Trimming cost V 4 bases and J 3 bases; bases outside gene matches: 4. This CDR3 has 16 residues. The CDR3 loop reads CASSPGQGAANEKLFF. The CDR3 coding sequence is TGTGCCAGCAGCCCGGGACAGGGGGCAGCTAATGAAAAACTGTTTTTT.

V gene TRBV3-1 (or the pseudogene TRBV3-2) combines with J gene TRBJ2-2, with TRBD2 as a possible D gene (6 bases). V was pared by 6 bases and J by 6 bases, with 17 bases between. Germline V gene data show CDR1 as LGHDT and CDR2 as YNNKEL (reference sequence). The CDR3 extends over 15 amino acids. The CDR3 region is CASSRGVPGAGELFF. CDR3 nucleotide sequence: TGTGCCAGCAGTCGAGGAGTTCCGGGGGCCGGGGAGCTGTTTTTT.

The chain recombines TRBV30 with TRBJ1-4, with D unclear. The germline V gene has CDR1 GTSNPN and CDR2 SVGIG (reference sequence). The CDR3 length is 14 residues. V lost 0 bases to trimming and J lost 8 bases, with 13 bases between them. Here the CDR3 reads CAWSVPILGEKLFF. CDR3 bases: TGTGCCTGGAGTGTACCTATCCTGGGGGAAAAACTGTTTTTT.

This chain uses TRBV7-2 with TRBJ1-1; D may be TRBD1 (6 bases). Trimming took off 2 bases at V and 4 bases at J, with 11 bases between the two ends. CDR1 and CDR2 from the germline V gene are SGHTA and FQGNSA. The CDR3 runs to 14 residues. The CDR3 loop is CASSLTGGGTEAFF. The CDR3 region has the DNA TGTGCCAGCAGCTTAACGGGAGGGGGCACTGAAGCTTTCTTT.

The J gene is TRBJ1-1, the V gene TRBV4-3, with no clear D. V gave up 5 bases and J gave up 7 bases, with 11 bases separating them. The CDR3 has 12 amino acids. Germline values: CDR1 LGHNA, CDR2 YSLEER. The CDR3 protein is CASSGRLGEAFF. DNA for the CDR3: TGCGCCAGCAGCGGTCGGTTGGGTGAAGCTTTCTTT.

V gene TRBV5-6 combines with J gene TRBJ1-4, with TRBD1 matching over 9 bases. There are 15 residues in the CDR3. The germline V gene has CDR1 SGHDT and CDR2 YYEEEE. With 4 bases clipped from V and 4 bases from J, the junction kept 5 bases outside the gene matches. DNA of the CDR3: TGTGCCAGCAGCCCTCCGGGACAGGGTAATGAAAAACTGTTTTTT. The encoded protein is CASSPPGQGNEKLFF.

This clone was recorded only once. This chain uses TRBV28 with TRBJ2-7; D uncertain. The CDR3 has 14 amino acids. Germline loops: CDR1 MDHEN, CDR2 SYDVKM. Trimming stripped 8 bases from V and 5 bases from J, with 19 bases between. The CDR3 nucleotides are TGTGCCAGCGGATCGCCAGCTAGTTTGAACGAGCAGTACTTC. Translation: CASGSPASLNEQYF.